The 31 T cell receptor beta chains in this list originate from one sample, sequenced in a study of CD8 T cells in Susac syndrome (dated by TCRdb to the late 2010s). Libraries were prepared through the immunoSEQ multiplex PCR assay. RNA was extracted with the RNeasy kit and roughly 0.5 to 1 ug was reverse transcribed using random hexamers. TCRdb applied fastp at Q25 and MiXCR to the public reads, then kept only in-frame beta chains. Each entry merges the rows of one CDR3 protein and shows their most common DNA and genes. In this sample the table shows 140,000 or so distinct CDR3 sequences, approximately 95% of which occur a single time. Over 0.095% of the sample is taken by the ten largest. Sequencing was performed on CD4+ T cells from PBMCs. Source of these receptors: a human donor with multiple sclerosis.

The chain couples TRBV12-3 or TRBV12-4 to TRBJ1-6; D is perhaps TRBD1 (5 bases). Trimming took 6 bases from V and 14 from J, leaving 17 bases between them. CDR3 length: 13 residues. CDR3 loop: CASSLSGTEALHF. The CDR3, as DNA: TGTGCCAGCAGCTTATCCGGGACGGAGGCCCTCCACTTT.

V and J are TRBV20-1 and TRBJ2-5; D remains ambiguous. Germline CDR1 is DFQATT and CDR2 is SNEGSKA (reference sequence). V lost 0 bases, J lost 5 bases, and 13 bases lay in between. CDR3 length equals 14 residues. Here the CDR3 DNA reads TGCAGTGCTAGAGAAGGCTCAAACCCCGAGACCCAGTACTTC. Protein: CSAREGSNPETQYF.

The genes are TRBV29-1 and TRBJ2-6; 7 bases line up with TRBD1. CDR1 is SQVTM and CDR2 is ANQGSEA in the germline V gene. The CDR3 length is 15 residues. The V and J ends lost 6 bases and 2 bases, in that order; junction bases with no gene match: 7. CDR3 coding DNA: TGCAGCGTAAGACAGGGTCTAACTGGGGCCAACGTCCTGACTTTC. It specifies CSVRQGLTGANVLTF.

The CDR3 DNA sequence: TGCAGTGCGGCCTCCGGGCTAGCGGGAGTCGGGGCCTACAATGAGCAGTTCTTC. Its protein product is CSAASGLAGVGAYNEQFF. The chain employs TRBV20-1 and TRBJ2-1, with 10 bases fitting TRBD2. Germline-derived CDR1 and CDR2 are DFQATT and SNEGSKA (reference sequence). J gave up 2 bases and V 6 bases, and 16 bases lay outside the gene matches. The CDR3 length is 18 residues.

The rearrangement uses TRBV27 and TRBJ1-1; D remains ambiguous. The CDR3 contains 14 residues. Germline V gene lookup returns CDR1 MNHEY and CDR2 SMNVEV (reference sequence). V was trimmed by 7 bases and J by 1 base, leaving 13 bases between them. The CDR3 reads CASKGDEWNTEAFF. The CDR3, as DNA: TGTGCCAGCAAGGGAGATGAATGGAACACTGAAGCTTTCTTT.

The genes are TRBV6-1 and TRBJ2-1; 13 bases agree with TRBD2. There are 16 residues in the CDR3. From germline, CDR1 is MNHNS and CDR2 SASEGT. The V and J ends lost 6 bases and 8 bases, in that order; junction bases with no gene match: 10. DNA for the CDR3: TGTGCCAGCAGGAGAGGGACTAGCGGGATCTCGGATGAGCAGTTCTTC. Its protein product is CASRRGTSGISDEQFF.

In its sample, this clonotype was seen once. Here the CDR3 DNA reads TGCAGCGTTGGACAGGGGAATAGCAATCAGCCCCAGCATTTT. Its translation is CSVGQGNSNQPQHF. The chain links TRBV29-1 to TRBJ1-5; TRBD1 matches at 8 bases. Trimming at V came to 4 bases and at J to 0 bases, leaving 2 bases not matched to a gene. There are 14 residues in the CDR3. Germline V CDR1 and CDR2: SQVTM, ANQGSEA.

Written as DNA, the CDR3 is TGTGCCAGCAGTGGCCCTCCCTACGAGCAGTACTTC. Protein: CASSGPPYEQYF. The chain combines TRBV12-3 or TRBV12-4 with TRBJ2-7; D not certain. The length of the CDR3 is 12 residues. V shed 5 bases and J shed 2 bases, with 7 bases lying between them.

The J gene is TRBJ2-6, the V gene TRBV12-3 or TRBV12-4; D is perhaps TRBD1 or TRBD2 (6 bases each). V was cut by 7 bases and J by 2 bases, with 15 bases left in between. The length of the CDR3 is 16 residues. The CDR3 region has the DNA TGTGCCAGCACCTATTTGGGGGGCCCTGGGGCCAACGTCCTGACTTTC. Translation: CASTYLGGPGANVLTF.

The V call is TRBV6-1, the J call TRBJ1-1, with D unresolved. The CDR3 has 14 residues. Germline V CDR1 and CDR2: MNHNS, SASEGT. The germline V and J ends were trimmed by 3 bases and 1 base, with 9 bases remaining between them. The CDR3 nucleotides read TGTGCCAGCAGTGATCGAGTCGGGAACACTGAAGCTTTCTTT. This translates into CASSDRVGNTEAFF.

This CDR3 reads CSANPGNDYGYTF. The CDR3 coding sequence is TGCAGTGCTAACCCAGGGAACGACTATGGCTACACCTTC. This rearrangement joins TRBV20-1 to TRBJ1-2; possibly TRBD1 for D (5 bases). Germline assignment: CDR1 DFQATT and CDR2 SNEGSKA (reference sequence). CDR3 length: 13 residues. The V gene lost 4 bases and the J gene lost 3 bases, with 12 bases spanning the gap.

Here the CDR3 DNA reads TGTGCCAGCAGCCGCTCACTAGCGGGAGGGAGCTCTGGGGCCAACGTCCTGACTTTC. Translation gives CASSRSLAGGSSGANVLTF. The rearrangement joins TRBV7-9 to TRBJ2-6; 13 bases map to TRBD2. The CDR3 loop spans 19 amino acids. CDR1 and CDR2 from the germline V gene are SEHNR and FQNEAQ (reference sequence). V lost 5 bases and J lost 0; bases outside the gene matches: 7. Full variable domain (outside the CDR3, taken from reference TRBV7-9 and TRBJ2-6): DTGVSQNPRHKITKRGQNVTFRCDPISEHNRLYWYRQTLGQGPEFLTYFQNEAQLEKSRLLSDRFSAERPKGSFSTLEIQRTEQGDSAMYLCASSRSLAGGSSGANVLTFGAGSRLTVL.

This chain links TRBV29-1 with TRBJ2-1; no clear D. Germline CDR1 SQVTM, CDR2 ANQGSEA. V was pared by 5 bases and J by 6 bases, with 8 bases between. The CDR3 has 11 amino acids. CDR3 protein: CSVTYFNEQFF. CDR3 coding DNA: TGCAGCGTTACGTACTTCAATGAGCAGTTCTTC.

On this clonotype: Its ends do not fully match the called genes, so a read error is possible. The chain combines TRBV12-3 or TRBV12-4 with TRBJ2-1, with 8 bases identical to TRBD2. The CDR3 has 12 amino acids. The CDR3 spells CASSLLTGGASF. CDR3 DNA: TGTGCCAGCAGTTTATTAACGGGGGGGGCGTCCTTC.

The gene calls are TRBV18 and TRBJ2-5; D not certain. Germline V gives CDR1 KGHSH, CDR2 LQKENI. V was clipped by 5 bases and J by 5 bases, with 12 bases between them. The CDR3 is 13 residues long. CDR3 loop: CASSEGMRETQYF. In DNA form, the CDR3 reads TGTGCCAGCTCAGAAGGGATGCGGGAGACCCAGTACTTC. Full variable domain (missing parts from reference TRBV18 and TRBJ2-5): NAGVMQNPRHLVRRRGQEARLRCSPMKGHSHVYWYRQLPEEGLKFMVYLQKENIIDESGMPKERFSAEFPKEGPSILRIQQVVRGDSAAYFCASSEGMRETQYFGPGTRLLVL.

V usage is TRBV28 and J usage is TRBJ2-7; D unclear. The CDR3 contains 13 residues. V shed 3 bases and J shed 3 bases, with 9 bases lying between them. Germline V gives CDR1 MDHEN, CDR2 SYDVKM. The CDR3 sequence is CASSFSPIYEQYF. In DNA, the CDR3 is TGTGCCAGCAGTTTCTCCCCGATCTACGAGCAGTACTTC.

This clonotype was found once. The chain recombines TRBV18 with TRBJ2-1; 8 nucleotides match TRBD1. Germline-derived CDR1 and CDR2 are KGHSH and LQKENI. V lost 0 bases and J lost 8; bases outside the gene matches: 9. The CDR3 extends over 16 amino acids. The CDR3 sequence is CASSPPSAGGKDEQFF. The CDR3 region has the DNA TGTGCCAGCTCACCACCGTCGGCAGGGGGCAAGGATGAGCAGTTCTTC.

The chain has TRBV3-1 and TRBJ1-2; D may be TRBD1 (6 bases). CDR3 length: 14 amino acids. Germline CDR1 and CDR2: LGHDT and YNNKEL (reference sequence). Trimming left V 4 bases short and J 5 bases short, with 14 bases between. This CDR3 reads CASSRAEGGYGYTF. CDR3 in DNA: TGTGCCAGCAGCCGAGCCGAAGGGGGATATGGCTACACCTTC. The full variable domain, its missing parts supplied by reference TRBV3-1 and TRBJ1-2, is DTAVSQTPKYLVTQMGNDKSIKCEQNLGHDTMYWYKQDSKKFLKIMFSYNNKELIINETVPNRFSPKSPDKAHLNLHINSLELGDSAVYFCASSRAEGGYGYTFGSGTRLTVV.

The chain combines TRBV5-1 with TRBJ2-1; D is ambiguous. Trimming removed 1 base at V and 6 bases at J, with 14 bases between. Per the germline V gene, CDR1 is SGHRS and CDR2 is YFSETQ. The CDR3 sequence is 15 residues long. The CDR3 nucleotides are TGCGCCAGCAGCTTGACCTCGGGTGCCTCCAATGAGCAGTTCTTC. Translated: CASSLTSGASNEQFF. Full variable domain (missing parts from reference TRBV5-1 and TRBJ2-1): KAGVTQTPRYLIKTRGQQVTLSCSPISGHRSVSWYQQTPGQGLQFLFEYFSETQRNKGNFPGRFSGRQFSNSRSEMNVSTLELGDSALYLCASSLTSGASNEQFFGPGTRLTVL.

The rearrangement joins TRBV30 to TRBJ1-1; D unclear. The germline V and J ends were trimmed by 1 base and 1 base, with 22 bases remaining between them. The CDR3 loop spans 18 amino acids. Per the germline V gene, CDR1 is GTSNPN and CDR2 is SVGIG (reference sequence). The CDR3 protein is CAWSGGHRLVLENTEAFF. The CDR3 DNA is TGTGCCTGGAGTGGCGGGCACCGTTTGGTTTTGGAGAACACTGAAGCTTTCTTT.

This sequence joins TRBV20-1 and TRBJ1-1, with D tentatively TRBD1 (6 bases). The CDR3 covers 12 residues. The germline V gene encodes CDR1 DFQATT and CDR2 SNEGSKA (reference sequence). V lost 6 bases to trimming and J lost 4 bases, with 12 bases between them. The CDR3 region is CSANTGSTEAFF. The DNA of the CDR3 is TGCAGTGCCAACACAGGGAGCACTGAAGCTTTCTTT.

V gene TRBV4-3 combines with J gene TRBJ1-4; tentatively, D is TRBD1 (5 bases). Germline CDR1 is LGHNA and CDR2 is YSLEER. This CDR3 contains 15 residues. Trimming cost V 3 bases and J 8 bases, with 16 bases left between them. CDR3 residues: CASSHAKLGGEKLFF. The DNA of the CDR3 is TGCGCCAGCAGCCACGCAAAGCTTGGGGGAGAAAAACTGTTTTTT.

The rearrangement links TRBV12-3 or TRBV12-4 to TRBJ2-5; D ambiguous. V gave up 4 bases and J gave up 2 bases, with 20 bases separating them. The CDR3 runs to 17 residues. CDR3 amino acids: CASSSFVRGGIQETQYF. DNA for the CDR3: TGTGCCAGCAGTTCTTTTGTACGCGGTGGGATACAAGAGACCCAGTACTTC.

The gene calls are TRBV20-1 and TRBJ2-7; D unresolved. V lost 4 bases, J lost 0 bases, and 7 bases lay in between. The CDR3 is made up of 12 amino acids. Germline V gives CDR1 DFQATT, CDR2 SNEGSKA (reference sequence). Here the CDR3 DNA reads TGCAGTGCTAATCACATCTCCTACGAGCAGTACTTC. This sequence encodes CSANHISYEQYF.

J is TRBJ2-5 and V is TRBV12-3 or TRBV12-4; D is unclear. CDR3 size: 15 residues. Trimming cost V 3 bases and J 4 bases, with 15 bases left between them. The CDR3 nucleotides read TGTGCCAGCAGTTTCGGTCTGGGGTTCAGAGAGACCCAGTACTTC. It is translated as CASSFGLGFRETQYF.

The chain uses TRBV3-1 and TRBJ1-2, with D maybe TRBD1 (6 bases). The CDR3 is 13 amino acids. Trimming pared 1 base from V and 6 bases from J, leaving 9 bases between. Germline V gene lookup returns CDR1 LGHDT and CDR2 YNNKEL (reference sequence). The CDR3 loop reads CASSQGTANGYTF. CDR3 DNA sequence: TGTGCCAGCAGCCAAGGGACAGCCAATGGCTACACCTTC.

The genes are TRBV18 and TRBJ1-2, with TRBD1 matching over 7 bases. Germline trimming cut 2 bases from V and 8 bases from J; bases unmatched to any gene: 5. This CDR3 spans 13 amino acids. CDR1 is KGHSH, CDR2 LQKENI, per germline. In nucleotides, the CDR3 is TGTGCCAGCTCACCAGAGACAGGGATCGGCTACACCTTC. It yields the protein CASSPETGIGYTF. Full variable domain (rest looked up from reference TRBV18 and TRBJ1-2): NAGVMQNPRHLVRRRGQEARLRCSPMKGHSHVYWYRQLPEEGLKFMVYLQKENIIDESGMPKERFSAEFPKEGPSILRIQQVVRGDSAAYFCASSPETGIGYTFGSGTRLTVV.

The chain combines TRBV20-1 with TRBJ2-5; TRBD1 aligns across 8 bases. Germline trimming cut 4 bases from V and 4 bases from J; bases unmatched to any gene: 5. The CDR3 has 13 amino acids. CDR1 DFQATT and CDR2 SNEGSKA come from the germline V gene (reference sequence). DNA of the CDR3: TGCAGTGCTAAGGACAGGGTAGCAGAGACCCAGTACTTC. Translation gives CSAKDRVAETQYF.

The rearrangement joins TRBV18 to TRBJ2-7, with D possibly matching TRBD2 (5 bases). Germline CDR1 is KGHSH and CDR2 is LQKENI. The CDR3 runs 13 residues. The V and J ends lost 5 bases and 4 bases respectively, with 12 bases between them. The CDR3 sequence is CASSKGAGYEQYF. The CDR3 coding sequence is TGTGCCAGCTCAAAGGGAGCAGGATACGAGCAGTACTTC.

This chain joins TRBV2 and TRBJ2-7; perhaps D is TRBD1 or TRBD2 (5 bases each). This CDR3 spans 13 amino acids. In germline, CDR1 is SNHLY, CDR2 FYNNEI. V was clipped by 9 bases and J by 1 base, with 13 bases between them. The CDR3 protein is CASYRDVSYEQYF. CDR3 bases: TGTGCCAGTTACCGGGACGTTTCCTACGAGCAGTACTTC.

This chain connects TRBV6-5 to TRBJ1-1; 8 bases agree with TRBD1. The germline V gene has CDR1 MNHEY and CDR2 SVGAGI. With 4 bases clipped from V and 6 bases from J, the junction kept 1 base outside the gene matches. The CDR3 is 12 residues long. Here the CDR3 DNA reads TGTGCCAGCAGTTCAGGGGGCCCTGAAGCTTTCTTT. Translation: CASSSGGPEAFF.